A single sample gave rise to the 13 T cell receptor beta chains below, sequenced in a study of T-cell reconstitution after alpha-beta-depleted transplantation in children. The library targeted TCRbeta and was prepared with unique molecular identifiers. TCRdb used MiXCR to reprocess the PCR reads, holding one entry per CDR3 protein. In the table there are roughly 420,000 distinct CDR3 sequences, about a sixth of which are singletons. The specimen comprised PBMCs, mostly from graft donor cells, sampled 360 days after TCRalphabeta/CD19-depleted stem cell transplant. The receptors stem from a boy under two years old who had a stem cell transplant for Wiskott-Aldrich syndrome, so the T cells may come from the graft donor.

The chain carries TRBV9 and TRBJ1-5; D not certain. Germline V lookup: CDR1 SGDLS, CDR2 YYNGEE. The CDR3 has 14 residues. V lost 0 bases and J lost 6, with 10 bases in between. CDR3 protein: CASSVAPESQPQHF. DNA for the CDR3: TGTGCCAGCAGCGTAGCACCCGAGAGTCAGCCCCAGCATTTT.

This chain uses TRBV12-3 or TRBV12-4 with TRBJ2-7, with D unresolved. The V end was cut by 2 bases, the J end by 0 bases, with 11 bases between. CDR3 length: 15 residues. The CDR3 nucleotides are TGTGCCAGCAGTTTAAATTTAGGATTCTCCTACGAGCAGTACTTC. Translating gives CASSLNLGFSYEQYF.

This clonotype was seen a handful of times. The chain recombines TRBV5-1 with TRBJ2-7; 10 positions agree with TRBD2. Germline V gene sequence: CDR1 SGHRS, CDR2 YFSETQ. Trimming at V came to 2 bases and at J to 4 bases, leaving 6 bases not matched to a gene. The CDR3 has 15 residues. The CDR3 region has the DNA TGCGCCAGCAGCTTAACTAGCGGGGTCGGGTACGAGCAGTACTTC. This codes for CASSLTSGVGYEQYF.

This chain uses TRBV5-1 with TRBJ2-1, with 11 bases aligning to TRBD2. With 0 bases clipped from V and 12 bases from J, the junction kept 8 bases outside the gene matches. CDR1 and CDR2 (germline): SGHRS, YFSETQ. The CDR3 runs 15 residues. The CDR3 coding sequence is TGCGCCAGCAGCTTGGCTAGCGGGGGGCTCTTTGGGCAGTTCTTC. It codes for CASSLASGGLFGQFF. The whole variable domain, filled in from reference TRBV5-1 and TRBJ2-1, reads KAGVTQTPRYLIKTRGQQVTLSCSPISGHRSVSWYQQTPGQGLQFLFEYFSETQRNKGNFPGRFSGRQFSNSRSEMNVSTLELGDSALYLCASSLASGGLFGQFFGPGTRLTVL.

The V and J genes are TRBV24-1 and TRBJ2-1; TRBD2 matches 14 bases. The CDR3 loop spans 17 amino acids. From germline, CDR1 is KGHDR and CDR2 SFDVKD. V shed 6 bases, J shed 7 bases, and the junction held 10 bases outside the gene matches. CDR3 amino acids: CATSSRPTSGGANEQFF. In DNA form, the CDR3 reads TGTGCCACCAGTTCGAGACCGACTAGCGGGGGGGCAAATGAGCAGTTCTTC.

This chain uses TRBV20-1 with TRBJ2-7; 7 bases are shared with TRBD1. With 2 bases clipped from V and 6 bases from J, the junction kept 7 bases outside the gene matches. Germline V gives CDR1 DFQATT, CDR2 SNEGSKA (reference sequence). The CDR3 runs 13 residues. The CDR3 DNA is TGCAGTGCTAGAAGTTGGGACAGCCTCGAGCAGTACTTC. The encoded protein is CSARSWDSLEQYF.

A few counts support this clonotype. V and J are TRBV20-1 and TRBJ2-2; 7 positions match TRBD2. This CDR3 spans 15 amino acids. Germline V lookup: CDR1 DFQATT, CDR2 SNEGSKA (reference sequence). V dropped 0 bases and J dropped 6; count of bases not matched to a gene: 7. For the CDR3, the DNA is TGCAGTGCTAGAGATCCGCAGGGAGGGGCCGGGGAGCTGTTTTTT. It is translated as CSARDPQGGAGELFF.

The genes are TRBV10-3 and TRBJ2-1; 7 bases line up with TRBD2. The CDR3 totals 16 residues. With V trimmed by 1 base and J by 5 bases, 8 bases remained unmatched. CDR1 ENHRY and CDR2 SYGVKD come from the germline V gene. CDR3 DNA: TGTGCCATCAGTGAGTTGAGGCTAGCGGCAAACAATGAGCAGTTCTTC. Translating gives CAISELRLAANNEQFF.

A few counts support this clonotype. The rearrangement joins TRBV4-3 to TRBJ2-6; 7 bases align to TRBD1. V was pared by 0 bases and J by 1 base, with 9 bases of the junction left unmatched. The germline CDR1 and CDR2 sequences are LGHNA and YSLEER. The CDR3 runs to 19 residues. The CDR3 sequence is CASSQDGRTGRSGANVLTF. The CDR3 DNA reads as TGCGCCAGCAGCCAAGATGGCCGGACAGGAAGATCTGGGGCCAACGTCCTGACTTTC.

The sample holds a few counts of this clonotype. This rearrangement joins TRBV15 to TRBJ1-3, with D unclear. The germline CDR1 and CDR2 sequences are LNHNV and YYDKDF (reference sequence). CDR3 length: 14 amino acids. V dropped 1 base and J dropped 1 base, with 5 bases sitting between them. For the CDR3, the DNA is TGTGCCACCAGCAGAGCTGGGTCTGGAAACACCATATATTTT. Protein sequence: CATSRAGSGNTIYF.

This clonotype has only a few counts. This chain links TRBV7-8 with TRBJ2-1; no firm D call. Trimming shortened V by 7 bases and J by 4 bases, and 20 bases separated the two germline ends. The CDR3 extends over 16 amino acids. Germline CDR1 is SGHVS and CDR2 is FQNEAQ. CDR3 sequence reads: CASTFVWQEPYNEQFF. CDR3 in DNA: TGTGCCAGCACCTTCGTTTGGCAGGAGCCTTACAATGAGCAGTTCTTC.

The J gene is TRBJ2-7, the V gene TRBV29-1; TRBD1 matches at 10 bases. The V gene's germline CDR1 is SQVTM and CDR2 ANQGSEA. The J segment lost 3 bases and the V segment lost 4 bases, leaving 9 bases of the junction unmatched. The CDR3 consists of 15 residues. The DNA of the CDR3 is TGCAGCGTTGTCCCGGACAGGGGGGCCCTCTACGAGCAGTACTTC. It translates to CSVVPDRGALYEQYF.

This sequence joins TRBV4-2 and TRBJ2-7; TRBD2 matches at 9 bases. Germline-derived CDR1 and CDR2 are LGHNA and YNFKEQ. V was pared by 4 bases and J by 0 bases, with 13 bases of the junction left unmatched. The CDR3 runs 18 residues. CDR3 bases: TGTGCCAGCAGCCTTCGTGTAGCGGGAGACCCGAGCTCCTACGAGCAGTACTTC. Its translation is CASSLRVAGDPSSYEQYF.